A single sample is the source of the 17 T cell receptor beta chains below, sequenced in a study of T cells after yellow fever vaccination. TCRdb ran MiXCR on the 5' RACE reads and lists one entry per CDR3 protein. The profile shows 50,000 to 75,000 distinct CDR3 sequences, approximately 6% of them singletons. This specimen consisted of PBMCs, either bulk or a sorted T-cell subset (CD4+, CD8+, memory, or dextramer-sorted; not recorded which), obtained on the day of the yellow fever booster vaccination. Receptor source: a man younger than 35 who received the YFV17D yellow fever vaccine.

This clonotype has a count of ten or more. Written as DNA, the CDR3 is TGCAGTGCTGCGTCTAGCGGAAACTCCTACGAGCAGTACTTC. This encodes CSAASSGNSYEQYF. This chain connects TRBV20-1 to TRBJ2-7; 7 positions agree with TRBD2. Germline values: CDR1 DFQATT, CDR2 SNEGSKA (reference sequence). The CDR3 has 14 residues. Trimming removed 5 bases from V and 0 bases from J; junction bases left unmatched: 7.

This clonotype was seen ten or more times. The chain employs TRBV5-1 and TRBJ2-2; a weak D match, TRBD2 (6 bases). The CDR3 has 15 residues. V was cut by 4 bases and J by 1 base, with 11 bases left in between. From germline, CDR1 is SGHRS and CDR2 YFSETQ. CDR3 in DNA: TGCGCCAGCAGCGGAGGGGACTGGAACACCGGGGAGCTGTTTTTT. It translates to CASSGGDWNTGELFF.

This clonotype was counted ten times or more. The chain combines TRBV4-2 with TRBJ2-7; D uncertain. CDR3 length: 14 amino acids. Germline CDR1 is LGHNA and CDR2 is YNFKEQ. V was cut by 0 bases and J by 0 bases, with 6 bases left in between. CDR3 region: CASSQEANSYEQYV. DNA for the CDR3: TGTGCCAGCAGCCAAGAGGCCAACTCCTACGAGCAGTACGTC.

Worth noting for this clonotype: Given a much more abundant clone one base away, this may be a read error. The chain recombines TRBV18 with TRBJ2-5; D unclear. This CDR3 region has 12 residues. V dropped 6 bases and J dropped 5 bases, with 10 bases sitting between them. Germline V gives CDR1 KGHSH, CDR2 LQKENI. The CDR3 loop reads CASSPPHETQYF. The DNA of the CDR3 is TGTGCCAGCTCTCCTCCCCATGAGACCCAGTACTTC.

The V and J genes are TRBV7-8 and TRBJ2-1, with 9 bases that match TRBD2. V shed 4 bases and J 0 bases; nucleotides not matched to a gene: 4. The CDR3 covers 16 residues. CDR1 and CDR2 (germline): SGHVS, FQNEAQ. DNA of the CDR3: TGTGCCAGCAGCTCTTGGCGGGGGGGCTCCTACAATGAGCAGTTCTTC. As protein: CASSSWRGGSYNEQFF.

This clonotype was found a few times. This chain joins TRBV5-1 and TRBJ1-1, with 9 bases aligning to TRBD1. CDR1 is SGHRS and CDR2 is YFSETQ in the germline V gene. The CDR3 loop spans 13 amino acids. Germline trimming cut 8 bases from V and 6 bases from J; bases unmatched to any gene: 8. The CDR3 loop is CASQTGGISEAFF. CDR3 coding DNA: TGCGCCAGTCAGACAGGGGGAATATCTGAAGCTTTCTTT.

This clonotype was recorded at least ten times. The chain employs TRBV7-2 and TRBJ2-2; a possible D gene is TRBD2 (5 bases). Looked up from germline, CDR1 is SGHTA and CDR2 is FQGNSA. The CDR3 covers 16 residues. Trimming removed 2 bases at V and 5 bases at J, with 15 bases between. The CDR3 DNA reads TGTGCCAGCAGCTTAAGACCGGCGGGCGCTACCGGGGAGCTGTTTTTT. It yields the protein CASSLRPAGATGELFF.

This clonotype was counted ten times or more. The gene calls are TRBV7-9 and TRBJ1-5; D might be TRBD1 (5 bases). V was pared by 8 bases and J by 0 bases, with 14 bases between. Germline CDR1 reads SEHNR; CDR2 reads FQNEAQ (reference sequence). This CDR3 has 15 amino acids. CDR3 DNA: TGTGCCAGCGCCCGGGACGTAAATAGCAATCAGCCCCAGCATTTT. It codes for CASARDVNSNQPQHF.

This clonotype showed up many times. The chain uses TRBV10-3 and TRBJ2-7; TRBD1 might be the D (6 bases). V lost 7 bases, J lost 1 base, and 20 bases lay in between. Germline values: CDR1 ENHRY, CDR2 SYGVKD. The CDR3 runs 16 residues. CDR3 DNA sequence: TGTGCCATCACTCGAAGGGCAGGGGACCTTTCCTACGAGCAGTACTTC. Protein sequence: CAITRRAGDLSYEQYF.

CDR3 region: CASSLGSSYNSPLHF. DNA for the CDR3: TGCGCCAGCAGCCTCGGGAGCTCCTATAATTCACCCCTCCACTTT. The chain recombines TRBV4-1 with TRBJ1-6; D not certain. V lost 4 bases to trimming and J lost 0 bases, with 7 bases between them. This CDR3 has 15 amino acids. Germline V gene data show CDR1 as MGHRA and CDR2 as YSYEKL.

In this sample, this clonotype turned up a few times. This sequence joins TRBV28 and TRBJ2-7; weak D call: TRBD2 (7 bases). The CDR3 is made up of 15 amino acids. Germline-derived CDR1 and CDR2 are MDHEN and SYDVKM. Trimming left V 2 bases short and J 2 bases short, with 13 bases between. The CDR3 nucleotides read TGTGCCAGCAGTTTACGTGGGGGGGCCCCCTACGAGCAGTACGTC. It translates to CASSLRGGAPYEQYV.

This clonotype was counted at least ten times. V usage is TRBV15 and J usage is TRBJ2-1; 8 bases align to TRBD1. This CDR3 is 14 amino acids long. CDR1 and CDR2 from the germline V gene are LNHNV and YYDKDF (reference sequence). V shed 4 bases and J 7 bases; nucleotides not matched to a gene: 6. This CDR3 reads CATSMDRDWNEQFF. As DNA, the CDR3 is TGTGCCACCAGCATGGACAGGGACTGGAATGAGCAGTTCTTC.

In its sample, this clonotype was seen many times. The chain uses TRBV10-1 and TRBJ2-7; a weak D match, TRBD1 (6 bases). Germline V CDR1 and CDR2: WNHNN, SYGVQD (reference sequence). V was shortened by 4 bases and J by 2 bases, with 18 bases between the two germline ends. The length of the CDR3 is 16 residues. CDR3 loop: CASSGERTGKAYEQYF. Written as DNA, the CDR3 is TGCGCCAGCAGTGGAGAACGCACAGGGAAAGCCTACGAGCAGTACTTC.

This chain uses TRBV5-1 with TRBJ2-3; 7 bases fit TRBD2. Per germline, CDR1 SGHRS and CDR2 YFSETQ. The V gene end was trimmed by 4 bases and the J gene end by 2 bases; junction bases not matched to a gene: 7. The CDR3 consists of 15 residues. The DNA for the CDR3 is TGCGCCAGCAGCCTGCGGGGGTCGACCACAGATACGCAGTATTTT. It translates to CASSLRGSTTDTQYF.

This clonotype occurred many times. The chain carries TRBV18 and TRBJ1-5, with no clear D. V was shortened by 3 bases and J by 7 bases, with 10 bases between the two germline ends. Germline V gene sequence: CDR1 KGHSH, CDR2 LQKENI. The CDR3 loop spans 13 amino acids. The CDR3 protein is CASSPGSNQPQHF. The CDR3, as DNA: TGTGCCAGCTCACCTGGCTCTAACCAGCCCCAGCATTTT.

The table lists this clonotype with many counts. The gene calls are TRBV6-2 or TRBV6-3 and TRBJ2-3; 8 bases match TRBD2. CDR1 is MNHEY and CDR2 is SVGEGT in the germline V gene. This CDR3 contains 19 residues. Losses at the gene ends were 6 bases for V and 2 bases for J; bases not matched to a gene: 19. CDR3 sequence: CASSPHGGTRAGVTDTQYF. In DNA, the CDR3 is TGTGCCAGCAGCCCCCACGGCGGAACCCGAGCGGGGGTCACAGATACGCAGTATTTT.

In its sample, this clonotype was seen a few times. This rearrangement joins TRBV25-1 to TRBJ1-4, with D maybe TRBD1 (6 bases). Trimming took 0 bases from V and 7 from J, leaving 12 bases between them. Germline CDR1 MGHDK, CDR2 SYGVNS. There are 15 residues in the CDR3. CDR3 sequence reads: CASSEYKGGGEKLFF. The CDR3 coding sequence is TGTGCCAGCAGTGAATATAAGGGGGGAGGTGAAAAACTGTTTTTT.